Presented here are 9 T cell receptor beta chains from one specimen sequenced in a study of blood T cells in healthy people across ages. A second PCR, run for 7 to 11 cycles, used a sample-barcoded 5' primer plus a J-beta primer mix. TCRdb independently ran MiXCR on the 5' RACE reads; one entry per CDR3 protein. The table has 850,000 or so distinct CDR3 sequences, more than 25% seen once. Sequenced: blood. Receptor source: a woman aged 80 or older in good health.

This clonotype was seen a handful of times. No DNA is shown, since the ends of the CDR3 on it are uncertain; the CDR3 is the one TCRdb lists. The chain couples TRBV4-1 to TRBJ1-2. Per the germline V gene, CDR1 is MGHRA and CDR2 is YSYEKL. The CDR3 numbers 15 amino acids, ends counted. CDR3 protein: CASSNFGVGNYGHTF.

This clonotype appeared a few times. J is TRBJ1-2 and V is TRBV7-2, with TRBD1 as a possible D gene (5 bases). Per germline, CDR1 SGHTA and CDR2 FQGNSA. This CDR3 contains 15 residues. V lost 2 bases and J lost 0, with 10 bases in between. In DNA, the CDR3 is TGTGCCAGCAGCTTACAGTACAGGCCTAACTATGGCTACACCTTC. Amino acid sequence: CASSLQYRPNYGYTF.

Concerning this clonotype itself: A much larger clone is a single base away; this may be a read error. CDR3 in DNA: TGTGCCAGCAGTTTGTCTTCACCCCCCCACTTT. Translating it yields CASSLSSPPHF. The chain has TRBV7-2 and TRBJ1-6; D not certain. In germline, CDR1 is SGHTA, CDR2 FQGNSA. The CDR3 has 11 amino acids.

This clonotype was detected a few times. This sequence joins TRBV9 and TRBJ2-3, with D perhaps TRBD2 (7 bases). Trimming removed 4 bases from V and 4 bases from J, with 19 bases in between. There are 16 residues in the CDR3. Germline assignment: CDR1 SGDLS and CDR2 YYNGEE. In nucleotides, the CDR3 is TGTGCCAGCAGCCCCCCCATCCCGGGGGGCCCAGATACGCAGTATTTT. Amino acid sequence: CASSPPIPGGPDTQYF.

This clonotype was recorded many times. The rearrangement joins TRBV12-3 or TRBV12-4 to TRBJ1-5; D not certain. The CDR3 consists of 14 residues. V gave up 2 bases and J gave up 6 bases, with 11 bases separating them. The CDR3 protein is CASSLSQAGQPQHF. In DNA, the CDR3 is TGTGCCAGCAGTTTAAGTCAGGCGGGTCAGCCCCAGCATTTT.

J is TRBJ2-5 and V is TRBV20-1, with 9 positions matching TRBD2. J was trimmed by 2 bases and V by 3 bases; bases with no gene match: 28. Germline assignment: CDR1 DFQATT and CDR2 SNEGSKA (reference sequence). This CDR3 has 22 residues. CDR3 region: CSARDRRPPDAGRAGGQETQYF. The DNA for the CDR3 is TGCAGTGCTAGGGACAGGAGGCCACCCGACGCCGGACGAGCGGGGGGACAAGAGACCCAGTACTTC.

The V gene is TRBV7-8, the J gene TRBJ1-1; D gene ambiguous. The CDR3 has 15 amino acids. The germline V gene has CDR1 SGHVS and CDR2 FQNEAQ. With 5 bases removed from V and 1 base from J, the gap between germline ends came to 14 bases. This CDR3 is CASSPTEKENTEAFF. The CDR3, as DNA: TGTGCCAGCAGCCCAACGGAGAAGGAGAACACTGAAGCTTTCTTT. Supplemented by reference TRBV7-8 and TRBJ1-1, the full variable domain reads GAGVSQSPRYKVAKRGQDVALRCDPISGHVSLFWYQQALGQGPEFLTYFQNEAQLDKSGLPSDRFFAERPEGSVSTLKIQRTQQEDSAVYLCASSPTEKENTEAFFGQGTRLTVV.

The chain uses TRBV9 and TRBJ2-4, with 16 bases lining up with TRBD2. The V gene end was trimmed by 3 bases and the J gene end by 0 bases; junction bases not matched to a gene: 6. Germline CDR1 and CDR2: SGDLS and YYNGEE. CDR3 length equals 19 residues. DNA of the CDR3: TGTGCCAGCAGCGGGAGGGGACTAGCGGGGGGGGTAGCCAAAAACATTCAGTACTTC. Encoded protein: CASSGRGLAGGVAKNIQYF. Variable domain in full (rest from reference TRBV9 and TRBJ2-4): DSGVTQTPKHLITATGQRVTLRCSPRSGDLSVYWYQQSLDQGLQFLIQYYNGEERAKGNILERFSAQQFPDLHSELNLSSLELGDSALYFCASSGRGLAGGVAKNIQYFGAGTRLSVL.

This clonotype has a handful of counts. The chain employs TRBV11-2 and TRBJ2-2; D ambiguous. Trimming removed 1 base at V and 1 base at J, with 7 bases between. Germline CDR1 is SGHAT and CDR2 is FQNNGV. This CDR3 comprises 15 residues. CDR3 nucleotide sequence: TGTGCCAGCAGCTTAGGTCCGCTGAACACCGGGGAGCTGTTTTTT. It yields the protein CASSLGPLNTGELFF.